Shown below are 18 T cell receptor beta chains from a single sample sequenced in a study of blood T cell repertoires in COVID-19 (dated by TCRdb to about 2020). Library method: the immunoSEQ multiplex PCR assay. As stored in TCRdb, this immuneACCESS dataset retains in-frame rearrangements with V and J assigned. A fraction of the clones does not appear; measured against another copy, unresolved V genes explain less than half of the discrepancy, and the remainder lacks a known reason. Recorded for this sample are fewer than 350,000 clones; more than 70% of them occurred a single time. 7.8% of the sample belongs to the ten largest clones. The sequencing input was peripheral blood. The receptors stem from a woman aged 50 to 60 who had recovered from COVID-19.

The V call is TRBV6-2 or TRBV6-3, the J call TRBJ1-2; no clear D. The CDR3 totals 14 residues. The ends were cut back, 0 bases at V and 4 bases at J, with 9 bases in the middle. Germline CDR1 reads MNHEY; CDR2 reads SVGEGT. CDR3 amino acids: CASSYSEGFYGYTF. The CDR3 coding sequence is TGTGCCAGCAGTTACTCGGAGGGATTCTATGGCTACACCTTC.

The CDR3 here is CASNLSRVNEKLFF. DNA of the CDR3: TGTGCCAGCAACCTAAGCAGGGTAAATGAAAAACTGTTTTTT. The chain uses TRBV7-7 and TRBJ1-4; weak D call: TRBD1 (5 bases). Trimming left V 7 bases short and J 5 bases short, with 14 bases between. Germline V gene sequence: CDR1 SSHAT, CDR2 FNYEAQ (reference sequence). There are 14 residues in the CDR3.

The chain has TRBV6-4 and TRBJ2-2; TRBD2 matches at 7 bases. CDR1 MRHNA and CDR2 SNTAGT come from the germline V gene. This CDR3 comprises 16 residues. Trimming removed 0 bases from V and 1 base from J; junction bases left unmatched: 2. The CDR3 spells CASSDSAGVNTGELFF. DNA for the CDR3: TGTGCCAGCAGTGACTCGGCGGGGGTGAACACCGGGGAGCTGTTTTTT.

This clone occurred once. This sequence joins TRBV11-2 and TRBJ2-7, with D tentatively TRBD2 (6 bases). The CDR3 runs 14 residues. V was pared by 0 bases and J by 3 bases, with 9 bases between. Germline CDR1 is SGHAT and CDR2 is FQNNGV. CDR3 residues: CASSLDREVYEQYF. The CDR3 DNA sequence: TGTGCCAGCAGCTTAGACAGGGAGGTCTACGAGCAGTACTTC.

The rearrangement uses TRBV6-2 or TRBV6-3 and TRBJ2-5; D gene unclear. Trimming took 6 bases from V and 2 from J, leaving 13 bases between them. CDR3 size: 14 residues. CDR1 and CDR2 from the germline V gene are MNHEY and SVGEGT. CDR3 bases: TGTGCCAGCAGCCCCCGACACAAGCAAGAGACCCAGTACTTC. Its translation is CASSPRHKQETQYF.

This rearrangement joins TRBV23-1 to TRBJ1-1; 7 bases are a match to TRBD1. TRBV23-1 is identified as an open reading frame with a role that is uncertain. J gave up 1 base and V 4 bases, and 12 bases lay outside the gene matches. The CDR3 is 17 residues long. CDR3 region: CASSPNDRVRRNTEAFF. In DNA form, the CDR3 reads TGCGCCAGCAGTCCCAACGACAGGGTACGGAGGAACACTGAAGCTTTCTTT.

The rearrangement links TRBV6-5 to TRBJ2-3, with 8 bases lining up with TRBD2. The CDR3 runs to 16 residues. Germline CDR1 and CDR2: MNHEY and SVGAGI. V trimming: 4 bases; J trimming: 1 base; junction bases outside the gene matches: 7. CDR3 amino acids: CASSLFGGGRTDTQYF. As DNA, the CDR3 is TGTGCCAGCAGTTTGTTCGGCGGGGGGCGCACAGATACGCAGTATTTT.

CDR3 sequence reads: CASSREVRSKNIQYF. Here the CDR3 DNA reads TGCGCCAGCAGCCGCGAGGTTCGGTCCAAAAACATTCAGTACTTC. This chain uses TRBV4-3 with TRBJ2-4, with D unclear. The CDR3 loop spans 15 amino acids. The germline gives CDR1 LGHNA, CDR2 YSLEER. Trimming took 4 bases from V and 2 from J, leaving 12 bases between them.

The chain joins TRBV18 to TRBJ1-1; 8 positions match TRBD1. Trimming at V came to 2 bases and at J to 8 bases, leaving 7 bases not matched to a gene. The CDR3 extends over 14 amino acids. Germline CDR1 KGHSH, CDR2 LQKENI. The CDR3 loop reads CASSPRGQEAEAFF. In nucleotides, the CDR3 is TGTGCCAGCTCACCAAGGGGACAGGAAGCCGAAGCTTTCTTT. Full variable domain (rest looked up from reference TRBV18 and TRBJ1-1): NAGVMQNPRHLVRRRGQEARLRCSPMKGHSHVYWYRQLPEEGLKFMVYLQKENIIDESGMPKERFSAEFPKEGPSILRIQQVVRGDSAAYFCASSPRGQEAEAFFGQGTRLTVV.

This chain uses TRBV28 with TRBJ2-1; TRBD2 agrees at 7 bases. CDR3 length: 18 residues. V lost 1 base to trimming and J lost 5 bases; unmatched junction nucleotides: 14. Looked up from germline, CDR1 is MDHEN and CDR2 is SYDVKM. The CDR3, as DNA: TGTGCCAGCAGTTTATTTTTTATTACCTCGGGGGGACACAATGAGCAGTTCTTC. It translates to CASSLFFITSGGHNEQFF.

This clone has at least ten counts. The chain recombines TRBV30 with TRBJ2-7, with 13 bases that match TRBD2. The V gene end was trimmed by 4 bases and the J gene end by 5 bases; junction bases not matched to a gene: 8. The CDR3 is 15 amino acids. CDR1 GTSNPN and CDR2 SVGIG come from the germline V gene (reference sequence). CDR3 protein: CAWTPGLAGVNEQYF. CDR3 DNA: TGTGCCTGGACGCCCGGACTAGCGGGAGTTAACGAGCAGTACTTC.

Notes on this clone: The sample carries other DNA sequences with the same CDR3. This chain connects TRBV30 to TRBJ1-1; no firm D call. Germline-derived CDR1 and CDR2 are GTSNPN and SVGIG (reference sequence). V was trimmed by 0 bases and J by 0 bases, leaving 5 bases between them. CDR3 length equals 13 residues. CDR3 amino acids: CAWSVQVNTEAFF. The CDR3 DNA is TGTGCCTGGAGTGTACAAGTGAACACTGAAGCTTTCTTT.

There are a few counts of this clone. V gene TRBV7-9 combines with J gene TRBJ1-1; possibly TRBD1 for D (5 bases). This CDR3 contains 13 residues. Trimming removed 2 bases from V and 5 bases from J, with 9 bases in between. Germline V gene sequence: CDR1 SEHNR, CDR2 FQNEAQ (reference sequence). The CDR3 nucleotides are TGTGCCAGCAGCTTACAGGGTTTTACTGAAGCTTTCTTT. It translates to CASSLQGFTEAFF.

The gene calls are TRBV19 and TRBJ1-3; D is unclear. The CDR3 covers 14 residues. Germline lookup yields CDR1 LNHDA and CDR2 SQIVND (reference sequence). Trimming pared 5 bases from V and 0 bases from J, leaving 8 bases between. The CDR3 here is CASSPQRSGNTIYF. The CDR3 DNA follows: TGTGCCAGTAGTCCCCAGCGCTCTGGAAACACCATATATTTT.

The V gene is TRBV27, the J gene TRBJ2-2; D may be TRBD2 (7 bases). The length of the CDR3 is 19 residues. V lost 2 bases to trimming and J lost 2 bases, with 21 bases between them. Germline values: CDR1 MNHEY, CDR2 SMNVEV (reference sequence). The CDR3 DNA is TGTGCCAGCAGTTTAAGGGGGGGGTTTAGGACCACTAACACCGGGGAGCTGTTTTTT. Its protein product is CASSLRGGFRTTNTGELFF.

The V and J genes are TRBV11-1 and TRBJ2-7, with a possible D match to TRBD1 (6 bases). Trimming shortened V by 2 bases and J by 0 bases, and 11 bases separated the two germline ends. The length of the CDR3 is 15 residues. The germline gives CDR1 SGHAT, CDR2 FQDESV (reference sequence). Written as DNA, the CDR3 is TGTGCCAGCAGCTTACCCGGGACATTCTCCTACGAGCAGTACTTC. This gives the protein CASSLPGTFSYEQYF. Full variable domain (remainder filled in from reference TRBV11-1 and TRBJ2-7): EAEVAQSPRYKITEKSQAVAFWCDPISGHATLYWYRQILGQGPELLVQFQDESVVDDSQLPKDRFSAERLKGVDSTLKIQPAELGDSAMYLCASSLPGTFSYEQYFGPGTRLTVT.

The chain links TRBV3-1 (or the pseudogene TRBV3-2) to TRBJ1-2; TRBD1 aligns across 9 bases. The germline V gene has CDR1 LGHDT and CDR2 YNNKEL (reference sequence). V trimming: 5 bases; J trimming: 6 bases; junction bases outside the gene matches: 10. This CDR3 region has 15 residues. The CDR3 bases are TGTGCCAGCAGCGCCCCCCCGGGACAGGGTCATGGCTACACCTTC. Amino acids: CASSAPPGQGHGYTF.

V and J are TRBV19 and TRBJ1-4; no firm D call. The germline V gene has CDR1 LNHDA and CDR2 SQIVND (reference sequence). This CDR3 contains 14 residues. Trimming stripped 5 bases from V and 6 bases from J, with 13 bases between. The CDR3 sequence: CASSALAGDEKLFF. CDR3 nucleotide sequence: TGTGCCAGTAGTGCCCTGGCCGGGGATGAAAAACTGTTTTTT. Full variable domain (remainder filled in from reference TRBV19 and TRBJ1-4): DGGITQSPKYLFRKEGQNVTLSCEQNLNHDAMYWYRQDPGQGLRLIYYSQIVNDFQKGDIAEGYSVSREKKESFPLTVTSAQKNPTAFYLCASSALAGDEKLFFGSGTQLSVL.